These T cell receptor beta chains were read from a single sample in a study of CD8 T cells in Susac syndrome. A single record per CDR3 protein comes from TCRdb applying MiXCR to the immunoSEQ multiplex PCR reads. The table has about 140,000 distinct CDR3 sequences, approximately 95% seen once. The sequenced sample was CD4+ T cells from PBMCs. The source is a human donor with Susac syndrome. Both conserved end residues are part of each CDR3. A D gene is named only where the DNA matches it firmly. Expanded clones get a size class; other rows say once, few or many, or leave the size out.

V gene,clone size,J gene,D gene,CDR3 DNA,CDR3 protein
TRBV2,NA,TRBJ2-7,NA,TGTGCCGTACCAAACCTGGGATCATCCTACGAGCAGTACTTC,CAVPNLGSSYEQYF
TRBV20-1,NA,TRBJ1-1,NA,TGCAGTCCCCAGGACCCAGGGAACACTGAAGCTTTCTTT,CSPQDPGNTEAFF
TRBV18,NA,TRBJ1-2,NA,TGTGCCAGCGGGGGACGGGTTGGCTACACCTTC,CASGGRVGYTF
TRBV19,NA,TRBJ2-3,NA,TGTGCCAGTAGTAGTGGGAGTCGGGGGACCACAGATACGCAGTATTTT,CASSSGSRGTTDTQYF
TRBV30,NA,TRBJ1-6,NA,TGTGCCTGGAACCTCGCGGGGAGCTCCTATAATTCACCCCTCCACTTT,CAWNLAGSSYNSPLHF
TRBV9,NA,TRBJ2-1,TRBD2,TGTGCCAGCAGCGTTAGCGGGAGGTGGAATGAGCAGTTCTTC,CASSVSGRWNEQFF
TRBV9,NA,TRBJ2-7,NA,TGTGCCAGCAGCGTAGAGCCCTCCCCACTACGCGAGCAGTACTTC,CASSVEPSPLREQYF
TRBV30,NA,TRBJ1-6,NA,TGTGCAATGAGAGGGGCAGGGGAGCGGTGGAATTCACCCCTCCACTTT,CAMRGAGERWNSPLHF
TRBV5-1,NA,TRBJ2-7,NA,TGCGCCAGCAGCTTCAACTACGAGCAGTACTTC,CASSFNYEQYF
TRBV30,NA,TRBJ1-1,TRBD1,TGTGCCTGGACGGACAGGGGCACTGAAGCTTTCTTT,CAWTDRGTEAFF
TRBV5-1,NA,TRBJ1-6,NA,TGCGCCAGCAGCCGGGACCTTCCTCCCAATTCACCCCTCCACTTT,CASSRDLPPNSPLHF
TRBV2,NA,TRBJ1-2,NA,TGTGCCAGCAGGACTGGCCGCCTAGGCTACACCTTC,CASRTGRLGYTF
TRBV28,NA,TRBJ1-1,NA,TGTGCCAGCAGTTTTGCGCCGGGTGAAGCTTTCTTT,CASSFAPGEAFF
TRBV28,NA,TRBJ2-3,NA,TGTGCCAGCACCGGATTCACAGATACGCAGTATTTT,CASTGFTDTQYF
TRBV5-1,NA,TRBJ2-1,NA,TGCGCCAGCAGGTTCAGCGCCTCTGGAAACAATGAGCAGTTCTTC,CASRFSASGNNEQFF
TRBV12-3/TRBV12-4,NA,TRBJ2-1,TRBD2,TGTGCCAGCAGTGGGACCTATAGCGGGAACGGGATCTTC,CASSGTYSGNGIF
TRBV29-1,NA,TRBJ2-4,NA,TGCAGCGTTGAAAGTCTAGCCAAAAACATTCAGTACTTC,CSVESLAKNIQYF
TRBV28,NA,TRBJ2-1,TRBD2,TGTGCCAGCACCATGGGGAGCGGGGGAGCCTACAATGAGCAGTTCTTC,CASTMGSGGAYNEQFF
TRBV27,NA,TRBJ2-1,TRBD2,TGTGCCAGCAGTGGGGGAGCGGGGGTTTACAATGAGCAGTTCTTC,CASSGGAGVYNEQFF
TRBV29-1,few,TRBJ1-1,TRBD1,TGCAGCGTTGGTCAGGGGGGGCAGAACACTGAAGCTTTCTTT,CSVGQGGQNTEAFF
TRBV12-3/TRBV12-4,few,TRBJ2-5,NA,TGTGCCAGCTCGTCCCGAGAGACCCAGTACTTC,CASSSRETQYF
TRBV7-9,NA,TRBJ2-2,NA,TGTGCCCTCGGCGGGGAGCTGTTTTTT,CALGGELFF
TRBV20-1,NA,TRBJ1-2,NA,TGCAGTGCTAGACACAGGGAGGACGATGGCTACACCTTC,CSARHREDDGYTF
TRBV11-2,NA,TRBJ2-5,TRBD1,TGTGCCAGCAGCCCCGGACAGGGGGGTCAGACCCAGTACTTC,CASSPGQGGQTQYF
TRBV20-1,NA,TRBJ1-4,TRBD1,TGCAGTGCTTCGGACAGGGGGGGAAGTGAAAAACTGTTTTTT,CSASDRGGSEKLFF
TRBV30,NA,TRBJ1-2,NA,TGTGCCTGGAGTGTAGGAGGGGCCTATGGCTACACCTTC,CAWSVGGAYGYTF
TRBV7-9,NA,TRBJ1-1,NA,TGTGCCAGCAGCCGCACAGGAAATGAAGCTTTCTTT,CASSRTGNEAFF
TRBV7-2,once,TRBJ1-2,NA,TGTGCCAGCAGCGCCAGCCTTACAGGGAGTGGCTACACCTTC,CASSASLTGSGYTF
TRBV10-3,NA,TRBJ2-2,NA,TGTGCCATCTCCCACGACACCGGGGAGCTGTTTTTT,CAISHDTGELFF
TRBV7-9,NA,TRBJ2-6,TRBD1,TGTGCCAGCAGCTTACTGGACAGGGGTCCCTCTGGGGCCAACGTCCTGACTTTC,CASSLLDRGPSGANVLTF
TRBV9,NA,TRBJ2-1,TRBD1,TGTGCCAGCAGCGTAGCTGTAGGACAGGGCCAAAATGAGCAGTTCTTC,CASSVAVGQGQNEQFF
TRBV20-1,NA,TRBJ2-3,TRBD2,TGCAGTGCTAGAGGGCTCGCGGGAGCCCGCACAGATACGCAGTATTTT,CSARGLAGARTDTQYF
TRBV3-1,NA,TRBJ1-6,TRBD1,TGTGCCAGCAGCGCCCGGGACAGGGGAGGAAATTCACCCCTCCACTTT,CASSARDRGGNSPLHF
TRBV9,NA,TRBJ2-5,TRBD2,TGTGCCAGCAGCGTAGCTTTTTCTAGCGGGAGCCAAGAGACCCAGTACTTC,CASSVAFSSGSQETQYF
TRBV5-1,NA,TRBJ2-2,TRBD1,TGCGCCAGTGAAAAGACAGGGGAAGCGAGCACCGGGGAGCTGTTTTTT,CASEKTGEASTGELFF
TRBV27,few,TRBJ2-6,NA,TGTGCCAGCAGTCCGGTCTCTGGGGCCAACGTCCTGACTTTC,CASSPVSGANVLTF
TRBV20-1,NA,TRBJ1-1,NA,TGCAGTGCTAAAGCTGGAACTGAAGCTTTCTTT,CSAKAGTEAFF
TRBV29-1,NA,TRBJ1-1,NA,TGCAGCGTTGAAGAGGGAAAAAACGCTTTCTTT,CSVEEGKNAFF
TRBV11-2,NA,TRBJ2-4,NA,TGTGCCAGCAGCCCTATAGGGGGGGGCAGGTGGACCAAAAACATTCAGTACTTC,CASSPIGGGRWTKNIQYF
TRBV9,NA,TRBJ2-3,TRBD2,TGTGCCAGCAGCGTAGATCCCAGCGGGGTTGATACGCAGTATTTT,CASSVDPSGVDTQYF
TRBV11-1,NA,TRBJ2-3,TRBD2,TGTGCCAGCAGCGTCGGACTAGTCACAGATACGCAGTATTTT,CASSVGLVTDTQYF
TRBV29-1,NA,TRBJ2-4,TRBD2,TGCAGCGTTGAGAGCCGCGGCCGGCGGGGGAACATTCAGTACTTC,CSVESRGRRGNIQYF
TRBV29-1,NA,TRBJ2-1,TRBD1,TGCAGCGTGGGGGACAGGCTCTTGCCAAACAATGAGCAGTTCTTC,CSVGDRLLPNNEQFF
TRBV3-1,NA,TRBJ1-5,NA,TGTGCCAGCAGCCTGGGAGGTCAGCCCCAGCATTTT,CASSLGGQPQHF
TRBV27,NA,TRBJ1-2,TRBD1,TGTGCCAGCAGTGCTTACAGGGGGAGAAACTATGGCTACACCTTC,CASSAYRGRNYGYTF
TRBV4-1,once,TRBJ1-2,TRBD1,TGCGCCAGCAGACGCGAACATGGACAGGGGGCTAACTATGGCTACACCTTC,CASRREHGQGANYGYTF
TRBV4-1,NA,TRBJ1-2,NA,TGCGCCAGCAGCCAAATTATCGCCGAGAACTATGGCTACACCTTC,CASSQIIAENYGYTF
TRBV6-2/TRBV6-3,once,TRBJ2-5,TRBD1,TGTGCCAGCAGGACAGGGCTACAAGAGACCCAGTACTTC,CASRTGLQETQYF
TRBV10-3,NA,TRBJ2-7,NA,TGTGCCAGCGGGACCTACGAGCAGTACTTC,CASGTYEQYF
TRBV5-1,NA,TRBJ2-3,NA,TGCGCCAGCAGCTCGGGGCCCTGGGATACGCAGTATTTT,CASSSGPWDTQYF
TRBV9,NA,TRBJ2-7,NA,TGTGCCAGCAGCCCAAGGACAGTTCCCTACGAGCAGTACTTC,CASSPRTVPYEQYF
TRBV12-3/TRBV12-4,NA,TRBJ2-1,NA,TGTGCCAGCAGTTTATCGGTAACCTACAATGAGCAGTTCTTC,CASSLSVTYNEQFF
TRBV20-1,NA,TRBJ2-1,NA,TGCAGTGCTAGCAGGGGAGATGAGCAGTTCTTC,CSASRGDEQFF